Presented here are 17 T cell receptor beta chains from one specimen sequenced in a study of molecular identifiers for immune sequencing clone quantification listed by TCRdb under 2018. Library prep was done by PCR. Sequencer: NextSeq 500. TCRdb reprocessing: public reads trimmed at Q25 with fastp, clones called with MiXCR, in-frame beta chains kept. Rows with one shared CDR3 protein collapse into an entry with the most common genes and DNA. In this sample the table shows about 330,000 distinct CDR3 sequences, roughly 24% of which occur a single time. Jointly, the top ten make up 0.74% of the sample. Sequenced sample: naive CD8+ T cells from blood, with Jurkat cell RNA spiked in. Taken with the paper, the label for cell subset or site translates to: FACS-sorted CD8+CD4-CCR7+CD45RA+ naive T cells. Every receptor here comes from a human donor in good health. Some libraries in this study had Jurkat cell RNA spiked in.

V is TRBV5-4 and J is TRBJ2-5; 10 bases are shared with TRBD2. The germline gives CDR1 SGHNT, CDR2 YYREEE (reference sequence). The CDR3 sequence is 16 residues long. Trimming removed 3 bases from V and 2 bases from J; junction bases left unmatched: 7. In DNA form, the CDR3 reads TGTGCCAGCAGCTCAGGACTAGCGGATTTTCAAGAGACCCAGTACTTC. This sequence encodes CASSSGLADFQETQYF.

Of note for this clonotype: Relative to the germline gene, one junction end is altered; a read error may explain this. The rearrangement uses TRBV24-1 and TRBJ2-6; TRBD1 matches at 8 bases. Germline V gives CDR1 KGHDR, CDR2 SFDVKD. The length of the CDR3 is 17 residues. The CDR3 region has the DNA TGTGCCACCAGTGATGCCTCAGGGGGCTTTGGGACCAACGTCCTGACTTTC. Its protein product is CATSDASGGFGTNVLTF.

This clonotype was found once. Germline is not matched at one junction end, which may reflect a read error. The V and J genes are TRBV5-8 and TRBJ2-7, with D possibly being TRBD1 or TRBD2 (5 bases each). Germline assignment: CDR1 SGHTS and CDR2 YDEGEE. The CDR3 loop spans 14 amino acids. CDR3 residues: CVSRVPGNPYEQYF. DNA for the CDR3: TGTGTCAGCAGGGTTCCCGGGAACCCCTACGAGCAGTACTTC. The full variable domain, completed using reference TRBV5-8 and TRBJ2-7, is EAGVTQSPTHLIKTRGQQATLRCSPISGHTSVYWYQQALGLGLQFLLWYDEGEERNRGNFPPRFSGRQFPNYSSELNVNALELEDSALYLCVSRVPGNPYEQYFGPGTRLTVT.

A few counts support this clonotype. This sequence joins TRBV4-3 and TRBJ1-1; no clear D gene. The CDR3 is 14 residues long. Germline V gene data show CDR1 as LGHNA and CDR2 as YSLEER. Trimming removed 0 bases from V and 3 bases from J, with 8 bases in between. The CDR3 sequence: CASSQDNTDTEAFF. DNA for the CDR3: TGCGCCAGCAGCCAAGACAACACGGACACTGAAGCTTTCTTT.

Points on this clonotype: This may be a read error: a much more frequent sequence differs by one nucleotide. This chain joins TRBV4-1 and TRBJ2-1, with D perhaps given as TRBD1 or TRBD2 (6 bases each). CDR1 and CDR2 (germline): MGHRA, YSYEKL. The V gene lost 2 bases and the J gene lost 5 bases, with 16 bases spanning the gap. The CDR3 is 16 amino acids. DNA for the CDR3: TGCGCCAGCAGCCAAACAATGGGGGGCGCACACAATGAGCAGTTCTTC. Amino acids: CASSQTMGGAHNEQFF.

Remarks on this clonotype: A much larger clone lies one base from this, so it may be a read error. The genes are TRBV29-1 and TRBJ1-1, with a tentative D call TRBD1 (5 bases). V lost 7 bases to trimming and J lost 6 bases, with 18 bases between them. Looked up from germline, CDR1 is SQVTM and CDR2 is ANQGSEA. This CDR3 contains 13 residues. The CDR3 DNA follows: TGCAGCGCTTACCCCCAGGGCGCCGCTGAAGCTTTCTTT. It specifies CSAYPQGAAEAFF.

This clonotype was counted many times. This chain joins TRBV7-9 and TRBJ2-7, with TRBD2 matching 9 bases. The J segment lost 2 bases and the V segment lost 7 bases, leaving 18 bases of the junction unmatched. This CDR3 comprises 18 residues. The germline CDR1 and CDR2 sequences are SEHNR and FQNEAQ (reference sequence). The CDR3 DNA reads as TGTGCCAGCACCTCCCCTCTCCACCTACTAGCGGGTGCCTACGAGCAGTACTTC. Its protein product is CASTSPLHLLAGAYEQYF.

This clonotype was detected a few times. The J gene is TRBJ2-7, the V gene TRBV14; TRBD2 matches 7 bases. This CDR3 region has 13 residues. Germline values: CDR1 SGHDN, CDR2 FVKESK. Losses at the gene ends were 4 bases for V and 7 bases for J; bases not matched to a gene: 7. The CDR3 loop is CASSREGSEEQYF. The CDR3 nucleotides are TGTGCCAGCAGCCGGGAGGGTTCGGAGGAGCAGTACTTC.

The chain couples TRBV27 to TRBJ2-5; 11 bases match TRBD2. The CDR3 totals 16 residues. The germline CDR1 and CDR2 sequences are MNHEY and SMNVEV (reference sequence). Germline trimming cut 4 bases from V and 9 bases from J; bases unmatched to any gene: 13. The CDR3 loop reads CASSSGLAGARRAQYF. CDR3 coding DNA: TGTGCCAGCAGTTCAGGACTAGCGGGCGCCAGAAGGGCCCAGTACTTC.

The gene calls are TRBV4-3 and TRBJ2-7; D could derive from TRBD1 or TRBD2 (5 bases each). The CDR3 runs 15 residues. Trimming cost V 1 base and J 2 bases, with 12 bases left between them. CDR1 and CDR2 from the germline V gene are LGHNA and YSLEER. CDR3 residues: CASSQVYGAPYEQYF. The CDR3 coding sequence is TGCGCCAGCAGCCAAGTTTACGGGGCCCCCTACGAGCAGTACTTC.

There are many counts of this clonotype. The rearrangement links TRBV4-3 to TRBJ2-7; 13 bases align to TRBD2. With 3 bases clipped from V and 7 bases from J, the junction kept 15 bases outside the gene matches. CDR3 length: 18 amino acids. In germline, CDR1 is LGHNA, CDR2 YSLEER. CDR3 DNA: TGCGCCAGCAGCCAGAGTCGGACTAGCGGGAGTAGGCTTGGGGAGCAGTACTTC. Amino acids: CASSQSRTSGSRLGEQYF.

The rearrangement joins TRBV5-3 to TRBJ2-7; a possible D gene is TRBD2 (7 bases). TRBV5-3 is placed among ORFs of uncertain function. This CDR3 comprises 13 residues. Trimming left V 8 bases short and J 5 bases short, with 17 bases between. The CDR3 sequence is CASGLGGGNEQYF. In DNA form, the CDR3 reads TGTGCCAGCGGCTTGGGGGGGGGCAACGAGCAGTACTTC.

This clonotype was counted ten times or more. The chain carries TRBV25-1 and TRBJ2-6, with no clear D. Trimming left V 6 bases short and J 0 bases short, with 6 bases between. The germline CDR1 and CDR2 sequences are MGHDK and SYGVNS. The CDR3 has 14 amino acids. CDR3 coding DNA: TGTGCCAGCAGGGCAGACTCTGGGGCCAACGTCCTGACTTTC. Its translation: CASRADSGANVLTF.

V gene TRBV11-2 combines with J gene TRBJ2-7, with unresolved D. Germline V lookup: CDR1 SGHAT, CDR2 FQNNGV. The CDR3 extends over 15 amino acids. V was clipped by 4 bases and J by 3 bases, with 16 bases between them. The CDR3: CASSYGPKPDYEQYF. The CDR3, as DNA: TGTGCCAGCAGCTACGGACCGAAACCAGACTACGAGCAGTACTTC. The full variable domain, in which reference TRBV11-2 and TRBJ2-7 provide the parts outside the CDR3, is EAGVAQSPRYKIIEKRQSVAFWCNPISGHATLYWYQQILGQGPKLLIQFQNNGVVDDSQLPKDRFSAERLKGVDSTLKIQPAKLEDSAVYLCASSYGPKPDYEQYFGPGTRLTVT.

The J gene is TRBJ1-2, the V gene TRBV27; tentative D call: TRBD1 (5 bases). The CDR3 contains 13 residues. CDR1 is MNHEY, CDR2 SMNVEV, per germline (reference sequence). V was cut by 5 bases and J by 4 bases, with 11 bases left in between. DNA of the CDR3: TGTGCCAGCAGTCCTGGAAGGGGCTATGGCTACACCTTC. This codes for CASSPGRGYGYTF.

This clonotype was seen a few times. The rearrangement links TRBV7-9 to TRBJ2-7; 7 nucleotides match TRBD1. Germline V gives CDR1 SEHNR, CDR2 FQNEAQ (reference sequence). The ends lost 5 bases at V and 2 bases at J; junction bases unmatched: 12. The CDR3 runs 16 residues. The CDR3 protein is CASSGPPGQITYEQYF. The DNA for the CDR3 is TGTGCCAGCAGCGGACCGCCGGGACAGATTACCTACGAGCAGTACTTC.

With regard to this clonotype: It may be a read error: a sequence one base away is much more abundant. This rearrangement joins TRBV9 to TRBJ1-2; 9 bases agree with TRBD1. The CDR3 has 17 residues. Germline-derived CDR1 and CDR2 are SGDLS and YYNGEE. V lost 4 bases to trimming and J lost 7 bases; unmatched junction nucleotides: 17. The CDR3 nucleotides are TGTGCCAGCAGCTTCAACCGGGACAGGGTGTTTTTAAGTGGCTACACCTTC. Translating it yields CASSFNRDRVFLSGYTF.